This is a list of T cell receptor beta chains from one sample in a study of blood T cell repertoires in COVID-19. Only in-frame clones appear in the TCRdb table, and some are missing; sequencing was by immunoSEQ multiplex PCR. The table includes roughly 230,000 clones, roughly 84% detected once. Sequences were obtained from peripheral blood. All receptors derive from a man aged 40-50 years with acute or convalescent COVID-19. Each CDR3 is given with its conserved first and last residue. Fields, in order: CDR3 protein, CDR3 DNA, J gene, D gene, clone size, V gene. A D gene is named only where the DNA matches it firmly. Clone size appears in some rows only: once, few, many, or a class for an expanded clone.

CDR3aa: CASRVGQGMYEQYF
CDR3nt: TGCGCCAGCAGGGTAGGACAGGGTATGTACGAGCAGTACTTC
j_gene: TRBJ2-7
d_gene: TRBD1
abundance: .
v_gene: TRBV5-1

CDR3aa: CASSSDRDYYGYTF
CDR3nt: TGTGCCAGCAGCTCAGACAGGGACTACTATGGCTACACCTTC
j_gene: TRBJ1-2
d_gene: TRBD1
abundance: .
v_gene: TRBV7-9

CDR3aa: CASSAQSGTYEQYF
CDR3nt: TGTGCCAGCAGCGCTCAGAGCGGGACCTACGAGCAGTACTTC
j_gene: TRBJ2-7
d_gene: TRBD2
abundance: .
v_gene: TRBV9

CDR3aa: CASSARRGRQETQYF
CDR3nt: TGTGCCAGCAGCGCCCGTAGGGGCCGGCAAGAGACCCAGTACTTC
j_gene: TRBJ2-5
d_gene: .
abundance: .
v_gene: TRBV9

CDR3aa: CASSIQTSRSYEQYF
CDR3nt: TGTGCCAGTAGTATCCAGACTAGCCGGTCCTACGAGCAGTACTTC
j_gene: TRBJ2-7
d_gene: TRBD2
abundance: .
v_gene: TRBV19

CDR3aa: CASSLVGTGDGDEQFF
CDR3nt: TGTGCCAGCAGCTTAGTTGGGACAGGGGATGGGGATGAGCAGTTCTTC
j_gene: TRBJ2-1
d_gene: TRBD1
abundance: .
v_gene: TRBV7-6

CDR3aa: CASSSGLGETQYF
CDR3nt: TGTGCCAGCAGCTCTGGACTTGGAGAGACCCAGTACTTC
j_gene: TRBJ2-5
d_gene: .
abundance: few
v_gene: TRBV28

CDR3aa: CASSFLGGGGASNEKLFF
CDR3nt: TGTGCCAGCAGCTTTCTCGGGGGAGGGGGTGCATCTAATGAAAAACTGTTTTTT
j_gene: TRBJ1-4
d_gene: .
abundance: .
v_gene: TRBV7-8

CDR3aa: CASRPGQGLTEAFF
CDR3nt: TGTGCCAGCAGACCGGGACAGGGGCTGACTGAAGCTTTCTTT
j_gene: TRBJ1-1
d_gene: TRBD1
abundance: .
v_gene: TRBV6-5

CDR3aa: CASGSAETQYF
CDR3nt: TGTGCCAGCGGGAGTGCAGAGACCCAGTACTTC
j_gene: TRBJ2-5
d_gene: .
abundance: .
v_gene: TRBV11-1

CDR3aa: CASSLAFEDEKLFF
CDR3nt: TGTGCCAGCAGCTTGGCTTTTGAGGATGAAAAACTGTTTTTT
j_gene: TRBJ1-4
d_gene: .
abundance: .
v_gene: TRBV5-5

CDR3aa: CASSQEHQGPDTQYF
CDR3nt: TGCGCCAGCAGCCAAGAACACCAGGGCCCAGATACGCAGTATTTT
j_gene: TRBJ2-3
d_gene: .
abundance: .
v_gene: TRBV4-3

CDR3aa: CASSYDRASSPLHF
CDR3nt: TGTGCCAGCAGTTACGACAGGGCAAGTTCACCCCTCCACTTT
j_gene: TRBJ1-6
d_gene: TRBD1
abundance: .
v_gene: TRBV6-5

CDR3aa: CASSGTGFEQYF
CDR3nt: TGCGCCAGCAGCGGGACAGGGTTCGAGCAGTACTTC
j_gene: TRBJ2-7
d_gene: TRBD1
abundance: .
v_gene: TRBV5-1

CDR3aa: CASSRPGLAGGPYEQYF
CDR3nt: TGTGCCAGCTCACGGCCAGGACTAGCGGGAGGGCCCTACGAGCAGTACTTC
j_gene: TRBJ2-7
d_gene: TRBD2
abundance: .
v_gene: TRBV18

CDR3aa: CASSGGTLYGYTF
CDR3nt: TGTGCCAGCAGTGGAGGGACCCTCTATGGCTACACCTTC
j_gene: TRBJ1-2
d_gene: .
abundance: .
v_gene: TRBV6-6

CDR3aa: CASSLGPQGAGNTIYF
CDR3nt: TGTGCCAGCAGCTTAGGCCCGCAGGGGGCTGGAAACACCATATATTTT
j_gene: TRBJ1-3
d_gene: TRBD1
abundance: .
v_gene: TRBV7-6

CDR3aa: CASSPLGGQGEYGYTF
CDR3nt: TGTGCCAGCTCACCACTGGGTGGACAGGGAGAGTATGGCTACACCTTC
j_gene: TRBJ1-2
d_gene: TRBD1
abundance: .
v_gene: TRBV18

CDR3aa: CASRGTGGLGEQFF
CDR3nt: TGTGCCAGCAGGGGGACCGGGGGATTGGGTGAGCAGTTCTTC
j_gene: TRBJ2-1
d_gene: .
abundance: .
v_gene: TRBV6-1

CDR3aa: CAFRRGYTGELFF
CDR3nt: TGTGCCTTCCGACGGGGGTACACCGGGGAGCTGTTTTTT
j_gene: TRBJ2-2
d_gene: .
abundance: few
v_gene: TRBV7-9

CDR3aa: CASSLSPGLEYEKLFF
CDR3nt: TGTGCCAGCAGTTTATCCCCCGGATTGGAGTATGAAAAACTGTTTTTT
j_gene: TRBJ1-4
d_gene: .
abundance: .
v_gene: TRBV28

CDR3aa: CATSRDLTNTEAFF
CDR3nt: TGTGCCACCAGCAGAGATCTAACGAACACTGAAGCTTTCTTT
j_gene: TRBJ1-1
d_gene: .
abundance: .
v_gene: TRBV15

CDR3aa: CASSSQGTSSYEQYF
CDR3nt: TGTGCCAGCAGCTCACAGGGGACGAGCTCCTACGAGCAGTACTTC
j_gene: TRBJ2-7
d_gene: TRBD1
abundance: few
v_gene: TRBV11-2

CDR3aa: CASSQGSSGNTIYF
CDR3nt: TGTGCCAGCAGCCAAGGCAGCTCTGGAAACACCATATATTTT
j_gene: TRBJ1-3
d_gene: .
abundance: .
v_gene: TRBV3-1/TRBV3-2

CDR3aa: CASSPRQGGNYGYTF
CDR3nt: TGTGCCAGCAGCCCAAGACAGGGGGGTAACTATGGCTACACCTTC
j_gene: TRBJ1-2
d_gene: TRBD1
abundance: few
v_gene: TRBV5-5

CDR3aa: CATSRRGLAGIYNEQFF
CDR3nt: TGTGCCACCAGCAGGAGAGGACTAGCGGGAATCTACAATGAGCAGTTCTTC
j_gene: TRBJ2-1
d_gene: TRBD2
abundance: .
v_gene: TRBV15

CDR3aa: CSASFYEQFF
CDR3nt: TGCAGTGCTAGCTTCTATGAGCAGTTCTTC
j_gene: TRBJ2-1
d_gene: .
abundance: .
v_gene: TRBV20-1

CDR3aa: CASTGAGGYNEQFF
CDR3nt: TGTGCCAGCACCGGAGCGGGAGGATACAATGAGCAGTTCTTC
j_gene: TRBJ2-1
d_gene: TRBD2
abundance: .
v_gene: TRBV6-5

CDR3aa: CASSADSSTDTQYF
CDR3nt: TGTGCCAGTAGTGCGGACAGCTCCACAGATACGCAGTATTTT
j_gene: TRBJ2-3
d_gene: .
abundance: .
v_gene: TRBV19

CDR3aa: CASSYPGTAMVGYTF
CDR3nt: TGTGCCAGCAGTTACCCCGGGACAGCTATGGTAGGCTACACCTTC
j_gene: TRBJ1-2
d_gene: TRBD1
abundance: .
v_gene: TRBV6-6

CDR3aa: CASSEVTVDQPQHF
CDR3nt: TGTGCCAGCAGTGAAGTAACAGTTGATCAGCCCCAGCATTTT
j_gene: TRBJ1-5
d_gene: .
abundance: few
v_gene: TRBV6-1

CDR3aa: CASSPIGGGADTQYF
CDR3nt: TGTGCCAGCTCACCGATAGGGGGAGGGGCCGATACGCAGTATTTT
j_gene: TRBJ2-3
d_gene: .
abundance: .
v_gene: TRBV18

CDR3aa: CASSPSVRTSTDTQYF
CDR3nt: TGTGCCAGCAGCCCCTCTGTGCGGACTAGCACAGATACGCAGTATTTT
j_gene: TRBJ2-3
d_gene: .
abundance: .
v_gene: TRBV7-2

CDR3aa: CASSDGTDSNQPQHF
CDR3nt: TGTGCCAGCTCAGACGGGACAGATAGCAATCAGCCCCAGCATTTT
j_gene: TRBJ1-5
d_gene: TRBD1
abundance: .
v_gene: TRBV18

CDR3aa: CASRDNSYGYTF
CDR3nt: TGTGCCAGCAGGGACAATTCTTATGGCTACACCTTC
j_gene: TRBJ1-2
d_gene: .
abundance: few
v_gene: TRBV25-1

CDR3aa: CASSPRRRNYGYTF
CDR3nt: TGTGCCAGCAGCCCCCGACGGAGAAACTATGGCTACACCTTC
j_gene: TRBJ1-2
d_gene: .
abundance: .
v_gene: TRBV11-1

CDR3aa: CASSEGGRGMNTGELFF
CDR3nt: TGTGCCAGCAGTGAAGGGGGCAGGGGGATGAACACCGGGGAGCTGTTTTTT
j_gene: TRBJ2-2
d_gene: TRBD1
abundance: .
v_gene: TRBV2

CDR3aa: CASSPVAGQETQYF
CDR3nt: TGTGCCAGCAGCCCAGTAGCGGGACAAGAGACCCAGTACTTC
j_gene: TRBJ2-5
d_gene: TRBD2
abundance: .
v_gene: TRBV7-8

CDR3aa: CASSPWTGAMNTEAFF
CDR3nt: TGTGCCAGCTCACCATGGACAGGGGCCATGAACACTGAAGCTTTCTTT
j_gene: TRBJ1-1
d_gene: TRBD1
abundance: once
v_gene: TRBV18

CDR3aa: CASSYGSGGSPEAFF
CDR3nt: TGCGCCAGCAGCTATGGTTCAGGGGGAAGCCCTGAAGCTTTCTTT
j_gene: TRBJ1-1
d_gene: TRBD1
abundance: .
v_gene: TRBV5-1

CDR3aa: CAWSGQGNSPLHF
CDR3nt: TGTGCCTGGAGCGGACAGGGAAATTCACCCCTCCACTTT
j_gene: TRBJ1-6
d_gene: TRBD1
abundance: once
v_gene: TRBV30

CDR3aa: CASSHGEGPYEQYF
CDR3nt: TGTGCCAGCAGCCACGGGGAGGGGCCCTACGAGCAGTACTTC
j_gene: TRBJ2-7
d_gene: TRBD2
abundance: .
v_gene: TRBV11-2